Below, one T cell receptor beta chain is given with its context. Germline trimming cut 0 bases from V and 2 bases from J; bases unmatched to any gene: 3. Germline assignment: CDR1 ENHRY and CDR2 SYGVKD. The CDR3 has 16 residues. The sample originates from a study of shared clonotypes between healthy human individuals. For each subset, genomic DNA was distributed in equal portions over several immunoSEQ plates. Some 30,000 T cell genomes (about 300 ng DNA) went into each PBMC replicate. Some clones are missing from TCRdb's copy, which holds only in-frame ones; the method was immunoSEQ multiplex PCR. The sample contains hundreds of thousands of clones, roughly three quarters of which appear only once.

Material: PBMCs. This rearrangement joins TRBV10-3 to TRBJ2-7; 11 bases align to TRBD1. The source of this sequence is a woman in her forties in good health. Some clones in this sample may be carry-over from other donors' samples. CDR3 nucleotides: TGTGCCATCAGTGAGTCCCGGGACAGGGGGACCTACGAGCAGTACTTC. Its translation: CAISESRDRGTYEQYF.